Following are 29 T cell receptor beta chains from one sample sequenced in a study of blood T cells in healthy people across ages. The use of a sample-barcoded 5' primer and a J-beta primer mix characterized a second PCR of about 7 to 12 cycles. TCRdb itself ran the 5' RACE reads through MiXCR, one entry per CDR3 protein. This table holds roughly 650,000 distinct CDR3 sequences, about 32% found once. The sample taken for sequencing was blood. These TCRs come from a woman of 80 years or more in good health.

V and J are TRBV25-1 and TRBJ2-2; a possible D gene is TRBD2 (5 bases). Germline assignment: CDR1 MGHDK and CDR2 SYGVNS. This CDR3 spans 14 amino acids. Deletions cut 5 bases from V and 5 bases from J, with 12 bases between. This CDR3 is CASSLRTGTGELFF. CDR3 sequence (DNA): TGTGCCAGCAGTCTCAGGACTGGGACCGGGGAGCTGTTTTTT.

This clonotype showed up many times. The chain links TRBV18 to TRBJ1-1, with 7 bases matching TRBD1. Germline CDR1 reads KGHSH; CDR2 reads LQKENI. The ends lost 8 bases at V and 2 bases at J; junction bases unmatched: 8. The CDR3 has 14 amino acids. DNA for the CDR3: TGTGCCAGCACCCGACAGGGCCTAAACACTGAAGCTTTCTTT. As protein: CASTRQGLNTEAFF.

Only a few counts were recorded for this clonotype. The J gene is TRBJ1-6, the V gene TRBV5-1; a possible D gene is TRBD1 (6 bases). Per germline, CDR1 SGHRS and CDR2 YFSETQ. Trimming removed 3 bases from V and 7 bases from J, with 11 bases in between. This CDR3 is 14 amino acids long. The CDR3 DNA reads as TGCGCCAGCAGCTGGGCTGGGACAAATTCACCCCTCCACTTT. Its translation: CASSWAGTNSPLHF.

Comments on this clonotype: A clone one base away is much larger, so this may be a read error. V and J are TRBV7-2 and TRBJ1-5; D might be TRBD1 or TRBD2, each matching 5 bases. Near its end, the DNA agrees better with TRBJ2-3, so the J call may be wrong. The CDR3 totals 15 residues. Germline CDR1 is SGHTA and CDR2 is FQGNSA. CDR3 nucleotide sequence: TGTGCCAGCAGCTTGGCGCCGGGGCGCAATCAGCCCCAGTATTTT. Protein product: CASSLAPGRNQPQYF.

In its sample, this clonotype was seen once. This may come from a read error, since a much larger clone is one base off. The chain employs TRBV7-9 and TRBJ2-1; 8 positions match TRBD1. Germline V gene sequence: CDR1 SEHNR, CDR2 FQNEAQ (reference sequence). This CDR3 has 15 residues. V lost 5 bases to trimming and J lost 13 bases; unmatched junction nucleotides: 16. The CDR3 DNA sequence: TGTGCCAGCAGCAAGACAGGGGTCGGGGTAGAGACCCAGTTCTTC. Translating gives CASSKTGVGVETQFF.

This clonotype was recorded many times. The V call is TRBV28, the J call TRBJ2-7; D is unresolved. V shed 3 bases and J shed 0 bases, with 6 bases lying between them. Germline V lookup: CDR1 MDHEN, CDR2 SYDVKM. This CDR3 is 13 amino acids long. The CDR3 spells CASSFRSSYEQYF. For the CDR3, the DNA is TGTGCCAGCAGTTTCAGGTCCTCCTACGAGCAGTACTTC.

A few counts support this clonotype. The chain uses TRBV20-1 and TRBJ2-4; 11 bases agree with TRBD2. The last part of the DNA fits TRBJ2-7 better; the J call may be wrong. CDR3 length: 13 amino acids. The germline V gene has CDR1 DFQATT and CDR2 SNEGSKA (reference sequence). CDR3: CSAIGTSGDEQYF. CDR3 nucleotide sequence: TGCAGTGCTATCGGGACTAGCGGCGACGAGCAGTACTTC.

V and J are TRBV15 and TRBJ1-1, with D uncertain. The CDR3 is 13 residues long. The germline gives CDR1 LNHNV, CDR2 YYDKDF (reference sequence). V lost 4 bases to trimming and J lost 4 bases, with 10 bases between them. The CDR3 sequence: CATSMGFGTEAFF. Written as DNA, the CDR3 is TGTGCCACCAGCATGGGGTTTGGCACTGAAGCTTTCTTT.

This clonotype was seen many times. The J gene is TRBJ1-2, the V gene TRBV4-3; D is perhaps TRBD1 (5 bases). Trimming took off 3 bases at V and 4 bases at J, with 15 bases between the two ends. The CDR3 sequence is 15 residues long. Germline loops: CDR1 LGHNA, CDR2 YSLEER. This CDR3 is CASSHSGGSGYGYTF. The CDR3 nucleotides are TGCGCCAGCAGCCATTCGGGGGGTTCAGGCTATGGCTACACCTTC.

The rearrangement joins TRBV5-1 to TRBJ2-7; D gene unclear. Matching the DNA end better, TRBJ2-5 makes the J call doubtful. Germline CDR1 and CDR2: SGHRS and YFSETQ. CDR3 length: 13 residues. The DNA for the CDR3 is TGCGCCAGCACTTACTCGTCCCCAGAGACCCAGTACTTC. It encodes CASTYSSPETQYF.

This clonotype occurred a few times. The chain's CDR3 is CSALPGKGNQPQHF. CDR3 sequence (DNA): TGCAGTGCTCTACCGGGGAAGGGCAATCAGCCCCAGCATTTT. The rearrangement links TRBV20-1 to TRBJ1-5, with unresolved D. CDR1 is DFQATT and CDR2 is SNEGSKA in the germline V gene (reference sequence). Trimming removed 5 bases at V and 2 bases at J, with 13 bases between. This CDR3 region has 14 residues.

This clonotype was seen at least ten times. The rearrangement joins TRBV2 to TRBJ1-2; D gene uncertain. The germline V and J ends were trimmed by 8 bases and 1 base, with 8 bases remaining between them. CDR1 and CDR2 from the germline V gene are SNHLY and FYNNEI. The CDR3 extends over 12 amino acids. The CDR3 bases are TGTGCCAGCGGACGGATTAACTATGGCTACACCTTC. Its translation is CASGRINYGYTF.

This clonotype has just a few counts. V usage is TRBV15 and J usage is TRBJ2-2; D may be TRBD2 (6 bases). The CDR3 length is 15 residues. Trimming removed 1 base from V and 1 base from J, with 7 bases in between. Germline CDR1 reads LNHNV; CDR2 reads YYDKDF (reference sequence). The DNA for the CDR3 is TGTGCCACCAGCAGAGGGGGAGGGAACACCGGGGAGCTGTTTTTT. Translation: CATSRGGGNTGELFF.

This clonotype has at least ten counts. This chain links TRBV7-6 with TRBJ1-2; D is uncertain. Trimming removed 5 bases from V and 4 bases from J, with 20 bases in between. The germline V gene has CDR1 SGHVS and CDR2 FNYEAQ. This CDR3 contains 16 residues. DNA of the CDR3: TGTGCCAGCAGCCTCGAGGAAGGCGGGGTTTCCTATGGCTACACCTTC. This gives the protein CASSLEEGGVSYGYTF. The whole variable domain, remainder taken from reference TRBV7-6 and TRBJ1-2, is GAGVSQSPRYKVTKRGQDVALRCDPISGHVSLYWYRQALGQGPEFLTYFNYEAQQDKSGLPNDRFSAERPEGSISTLTIQRTEQRDSAMYRCASSLEEGGVSYGYTFGSGTRLTVV.

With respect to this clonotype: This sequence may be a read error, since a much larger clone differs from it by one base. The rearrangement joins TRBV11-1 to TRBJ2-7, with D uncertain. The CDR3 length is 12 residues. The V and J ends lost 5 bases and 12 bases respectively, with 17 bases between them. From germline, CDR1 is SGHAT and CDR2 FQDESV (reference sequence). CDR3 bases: TGTGCCAGCAGCCTGCCAACGGGTGGGTCGTACTTC. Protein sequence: CASSLPTGGSYF.

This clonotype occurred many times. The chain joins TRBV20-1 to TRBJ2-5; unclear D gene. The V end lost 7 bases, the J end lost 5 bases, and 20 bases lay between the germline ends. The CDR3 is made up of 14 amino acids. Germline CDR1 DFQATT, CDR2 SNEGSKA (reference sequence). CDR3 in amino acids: CSVLPGRLGETQYF. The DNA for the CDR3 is TGCAGTGTCCTCCCCGGAAGGTTAGGGGAGACCCAGTACTTC.

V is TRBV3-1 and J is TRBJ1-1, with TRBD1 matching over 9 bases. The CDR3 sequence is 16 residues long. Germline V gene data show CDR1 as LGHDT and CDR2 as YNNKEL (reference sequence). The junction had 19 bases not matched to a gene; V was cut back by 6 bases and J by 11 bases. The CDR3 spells CASSKTGGQQRGEAFF. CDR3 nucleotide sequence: TGTGCCAGCAGTAAGACAGGGGGACAGCAACGAGGTGAGGCTTTCTTT.

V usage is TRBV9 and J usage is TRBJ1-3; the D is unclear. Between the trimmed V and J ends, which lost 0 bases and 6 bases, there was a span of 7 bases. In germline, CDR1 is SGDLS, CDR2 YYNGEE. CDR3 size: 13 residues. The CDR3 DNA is TGTGCCAGCAGCGTAGAATTAGTAAACACCATATATTTT. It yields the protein CASSVELVNTIYF.

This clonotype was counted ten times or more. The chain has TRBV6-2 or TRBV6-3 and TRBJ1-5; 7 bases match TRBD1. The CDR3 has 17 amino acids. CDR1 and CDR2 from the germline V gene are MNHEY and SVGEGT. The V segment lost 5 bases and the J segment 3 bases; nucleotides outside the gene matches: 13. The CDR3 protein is CASSPHIRQGANQPQHF. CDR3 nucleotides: TGTGCCAGCAGTCCACACATTCGACAGGGTGCCAATCAGCCCCAGCATTTT.

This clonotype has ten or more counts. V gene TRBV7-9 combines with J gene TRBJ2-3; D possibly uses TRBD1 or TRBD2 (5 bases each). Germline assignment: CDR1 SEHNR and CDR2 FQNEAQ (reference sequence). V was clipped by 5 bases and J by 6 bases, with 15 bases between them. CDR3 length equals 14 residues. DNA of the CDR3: TGTGCCAGCAGCATCCGGGACCCAAGGGATACGCAGTATTTT. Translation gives CASSIRDPRDTQYF.

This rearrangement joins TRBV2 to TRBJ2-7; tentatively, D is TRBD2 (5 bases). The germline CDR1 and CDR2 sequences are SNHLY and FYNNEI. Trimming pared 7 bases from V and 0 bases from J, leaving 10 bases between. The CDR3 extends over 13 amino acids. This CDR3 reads CASMDFLSYEQYF. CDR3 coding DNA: TGTGCCAGCATGGACTTTCTCTCCTACGAGCAGTACTTC.

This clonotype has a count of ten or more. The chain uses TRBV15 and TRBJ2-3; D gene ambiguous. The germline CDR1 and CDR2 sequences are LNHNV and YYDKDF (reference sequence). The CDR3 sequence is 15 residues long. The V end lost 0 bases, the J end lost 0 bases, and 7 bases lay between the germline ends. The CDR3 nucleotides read TGTGCCACCAGCAGAGAACCAGCTAGCACAGATACGCAGTATTTT. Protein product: CATSREPASTDTQYF. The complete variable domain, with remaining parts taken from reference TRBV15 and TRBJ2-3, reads DAMVIQNPRYQVTQFGKPVTLSCSQTLNHNVMYWYQQKSSQAPKLLFHYYDKDFNNEADTPDNFQSRRPNTSFCFLDIRSPGLGDTAMYLCATSREPASTDTQYFGPGTRLTVL.

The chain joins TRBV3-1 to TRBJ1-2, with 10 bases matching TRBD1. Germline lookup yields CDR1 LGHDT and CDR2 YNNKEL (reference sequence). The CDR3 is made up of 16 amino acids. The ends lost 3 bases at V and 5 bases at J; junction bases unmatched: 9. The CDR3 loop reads CASSQWGGQGIYGYTF. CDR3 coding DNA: TGTGCCAGCAGCCAGTGGGGGGGACAGGGGATTTATGGCTACACCTTC.

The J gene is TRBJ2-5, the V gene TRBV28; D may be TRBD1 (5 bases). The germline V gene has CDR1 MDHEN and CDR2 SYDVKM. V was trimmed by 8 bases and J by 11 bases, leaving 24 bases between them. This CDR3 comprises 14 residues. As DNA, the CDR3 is TGTGCCAGCGTTTGGGGCCCCAGGTTCAATGAGCAGTACTTC. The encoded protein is CASVWGPRFNEQYF. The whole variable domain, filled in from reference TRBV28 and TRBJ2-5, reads DVKVTQSSRYLVKRTGEKVFLECVQDMDHENMFWYRQDPGLGLRLIYFSYDVKMKEKGDIPEGYSVSREKKERFSLILESASTNQTSMYLCASVWGPRFNEQYFGPGTRLLVL.

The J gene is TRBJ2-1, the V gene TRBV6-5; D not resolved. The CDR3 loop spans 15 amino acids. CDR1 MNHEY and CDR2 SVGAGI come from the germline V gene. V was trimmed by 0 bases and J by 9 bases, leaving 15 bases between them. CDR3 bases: TGTGCCAGCAGTTACTCGAAGCCTAGTGTGACTGAGCAGTTCTTC. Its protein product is CASSYSKPSVTEQFF.

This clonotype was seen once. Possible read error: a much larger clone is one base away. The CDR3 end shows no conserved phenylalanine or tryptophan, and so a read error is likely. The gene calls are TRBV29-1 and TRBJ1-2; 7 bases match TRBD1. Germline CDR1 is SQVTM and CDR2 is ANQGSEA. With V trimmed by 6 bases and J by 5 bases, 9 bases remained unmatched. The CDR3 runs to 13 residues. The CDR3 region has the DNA TGCAGCGTAATCCGGGACAGCCGATATGGCTACACCGTC. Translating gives CSVIRDSRYGYTV.

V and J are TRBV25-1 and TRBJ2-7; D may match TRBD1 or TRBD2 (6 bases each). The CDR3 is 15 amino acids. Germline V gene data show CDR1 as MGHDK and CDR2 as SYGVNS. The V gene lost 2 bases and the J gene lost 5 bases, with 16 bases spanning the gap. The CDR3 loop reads CASSEGGQPGDEQYF. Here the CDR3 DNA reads TGTGCCAGCAGTGAAGGGGGGCAGCCGGGGGACGAGCAGTACTTC.

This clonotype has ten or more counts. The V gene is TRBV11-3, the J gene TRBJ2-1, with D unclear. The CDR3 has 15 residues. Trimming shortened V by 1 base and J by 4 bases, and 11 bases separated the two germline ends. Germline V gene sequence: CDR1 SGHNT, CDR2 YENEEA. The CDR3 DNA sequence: TGTGCCAGCAGCTTAGGGATAACCCTTTACAATGAGCAGTTCTTC. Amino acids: CASSLGITLYNEQFF.

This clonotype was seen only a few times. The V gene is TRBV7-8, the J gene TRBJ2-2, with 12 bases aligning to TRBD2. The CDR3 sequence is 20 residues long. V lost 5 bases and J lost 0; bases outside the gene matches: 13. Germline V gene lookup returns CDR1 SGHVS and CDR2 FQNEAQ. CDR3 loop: CASSARSSGGVDANTGELFF. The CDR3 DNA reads TGTGCCAGCAGCGCAAGGTCTAGCGGGGGGGTAGACGCGAACACCGGGGAGCTGTTTTTT.